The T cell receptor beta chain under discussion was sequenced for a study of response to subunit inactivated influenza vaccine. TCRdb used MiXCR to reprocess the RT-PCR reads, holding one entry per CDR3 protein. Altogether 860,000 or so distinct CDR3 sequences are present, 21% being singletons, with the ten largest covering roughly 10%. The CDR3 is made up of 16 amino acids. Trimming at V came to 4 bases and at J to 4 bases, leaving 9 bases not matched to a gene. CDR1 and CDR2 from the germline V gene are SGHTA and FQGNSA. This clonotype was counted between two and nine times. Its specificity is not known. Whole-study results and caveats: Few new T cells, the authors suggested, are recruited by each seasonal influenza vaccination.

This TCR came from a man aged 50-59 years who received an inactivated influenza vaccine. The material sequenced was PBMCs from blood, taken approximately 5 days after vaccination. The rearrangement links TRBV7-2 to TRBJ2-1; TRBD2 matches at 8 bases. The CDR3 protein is CASSSQHGRAYNEQFF. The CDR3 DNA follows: TGTGCCAGCAGCTCCCAACACGGGAGGGCGTACAATGAGCAGTTCTTC. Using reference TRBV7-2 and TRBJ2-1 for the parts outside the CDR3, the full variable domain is GAGVSQSPSNKVTEKGKDVELRCDPISGHTALYWYRQSLGQGLEFLIYFQGNSAPDKSGLPSDRFSAERTGGSVSTLTIQRTQQEDSAVYLCASSSQHGRAYNEQFFGPGTRLTVL.